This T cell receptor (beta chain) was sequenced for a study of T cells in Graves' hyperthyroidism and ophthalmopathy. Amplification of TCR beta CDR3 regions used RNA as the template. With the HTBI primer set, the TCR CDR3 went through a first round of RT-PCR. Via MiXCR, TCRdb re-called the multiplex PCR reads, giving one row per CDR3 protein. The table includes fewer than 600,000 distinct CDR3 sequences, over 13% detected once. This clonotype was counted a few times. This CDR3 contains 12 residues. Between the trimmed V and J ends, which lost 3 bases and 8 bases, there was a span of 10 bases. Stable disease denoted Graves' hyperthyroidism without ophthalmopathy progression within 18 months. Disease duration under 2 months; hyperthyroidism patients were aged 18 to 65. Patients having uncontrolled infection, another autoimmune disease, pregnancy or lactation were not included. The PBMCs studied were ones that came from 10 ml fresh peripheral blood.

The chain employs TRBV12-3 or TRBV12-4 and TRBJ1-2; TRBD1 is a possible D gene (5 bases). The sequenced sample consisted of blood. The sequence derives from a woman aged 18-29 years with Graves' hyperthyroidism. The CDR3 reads CASSFRESGYTF. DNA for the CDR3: TGTGCCAGCAGTTTCAGGGAATCCGGCTACACCTTC.